This T cell receptor beta chain was retrieved from a study of cytomegalovirus exposure and HLA in healthy donors. Sequencing used immunoSEQ multiplex PCR; TCRdb keeps in-frame clones, though not all of them. The repertoire holds under 300,000 clones, with roughly 85% as singletons. Among the roughly 120 subjects of the validation cohort, separate from the roughly 650-subject first cohort, were the donors. Notes on this clone: The antigen is not known.

Study observations and caveats: There were some public TCRs occurring in many donors, but most TCR sequences were rare. It was reported that the classifier diagnosed cytomegalovirus status with high specificity and sensitivity in both the original and validation cohorts.

The sequenced sample consisted of PBMCs. The sequence came from a woman younger than 35 in good health and CMV-seronegative.

In DNA form, the CDR3 reads TGTGCCAGCAGCTTAGGGACAGGGTTTGGTGAGCAGTTCTTC. Amino acid sequence: CASSLGTGFGEQFF. The rearrangement joins TRBV9 to TRBJ2-1, with 9 bases lining up with TRBD1. Germline V gene data show CDR1 as SGDLS and CDR2 as YYNGEE. The CDR3 spans 14 residues. Trimming cost V 4 bases and J 9 bases; bases outside gene matches: 8.